Listed below are T cell receptor beta chains from one sample, sequenced in a study of T cells after yellow fever vaccination. A single record per CDR3 protein comes from TCRdb applying MiXCR to the 5' RACE reads. The repertoire consists of 610,000 or so distinct CDR3 sequences, with 9% to 15% occurring once and the leading ten covering 14% to 15%. Source: PBMCs, taken on the day of the yellow fever booster vaccination. The receptors were sampled from a man aged 25-45 years who received the YFV17D yellow fever vaccine. Both conserved end residues are part of each CDR3. A D gene is named only where the DNA matches it firmly. The size entry is marked missing in some rows and otherwise reads once, few, many or a size class.

DNA	CDR3	length	J	D	size	V
TGTGCCAGCAGCTTGGCCCGGGGACTAGCGGGTCGATCCTACGAGCAGTACTTC	CASSLARGLAGRSYEQYF	18	TRBJ2-7	TRBD2	once	TRBV5-4
TGCAGTGCCCTCCAGGGACCTGGAAACACCATATATTTT	CSALQGPGNTIYF	13	TRBJ1-3	.	.	TRBV20-1
TGTGCCAGCTCACCACCGGGGACTCCCTCCTACGAGCAGTACTTC	CASSPPGTPSYEQYF	15	TRBJ2-7	.	few	TRBV18
TGTGCCAGCGTTGCTGGCAGTAATGAAAAACTGTTTTTT	CASVAGSNEKLFF	13	TRBJ1-4	.	few	TRBV6-6
TGTGCCAGCAGTTCACCGACCGAAGATACGCAGTATTTT	CASSSPTEDTQYF	13	TRBJ2-3	.	.	TRBV28
TGTGCCAGCGCGAGGGAAGGGAGACGGAACACCGGGGAGCTGTTTTTT	CASAREGRRNTGELFF	16	TRBJ2-2	.	few	TRBV21-1
TGTGCCAGCAGCCTAGGTTGGGCTTTTAGCACAGATACGCAGTATTTT	CASSLGWAFSTDTQYF	16	TRBJ2-3	.	few	TRBV7-2
TGTGCCAGCAATGTAAGACCTCCGAACACTGAAGCTTTCTTT	CASNVRPPNTEAFF	14	TRBJ1-1	.	few	TRBV6-1
TGTGCGACAGGGGAGGGGTATGGCTACACCTTC	CATGEGYGYTF	11	TRBJ1-2	TRBD1	few	TRBV27
TGTGCCAGCAGTATCGGGCCAGATACGCAGTATTTT	CASSIGPDTQYF	12	TRBJ2-3	.	.	TRBV27
TGCAGTGCTAGTCTCCGCGGAAGCTCCTACGAGCAGTACTTC	CSASLRGSSYEQYF	14	TRBJ2-7	.	few	TRBV20-1
TGTGCCAGCAATAATCTAGCGGGGCCCACAGATACGCAGTATTTT	CASNNLAGPTDTQYF	15	TRBJ2-3	TRBD2	few	TRBV6-1
TGTGCCAGCAGGGCCGGACTCGAGCAGTACTTC	CASRAGLEQYF	11	TRBJ2-7	.	many	TRBV14
TGCAGCGTTGGAGATAGTCGCTACGAGCAGTACTTC	CSVGDSRYEQYF	12	TRBJ2-7	.	many	TRBV29-1
TGTGCCAGCAGTTCGAGGACGGAATACAATGAGCAGTTCTTC	CASSSRTEYNEQFF	14	TRBJ2-1	.	many	TRBV12-3/TRBV12-4
TGTGCCAGCAGCGACGATGCCGATGAGCAGTTCTTC	CASSDDADEQFF	12	TRBJ2-1	.	.	TRBV9
TGTGCCAGCAGAGGACTAGCGGGAGGGTGGGAGCAGTACTTC	CASRGLAGGWEQYF	14	TRBJ2-7	TRBD2	.	TRBV11-2
TGTGCCAGCAGCTTAGCGCGTCCTAGCCAAGAGACCCAGTACTTC	CASSLARPSQETQYF	15	TRBJ2-5	.	.	TRBV7-8
TGTGCCAGCAGACTCGAGGAAAGGTTCGGGGGGGGCGAGCAGTACTTC	CASRLEERFGGGEQYF	16	TRBJ2-7	TRBD2	few	TRBV11-2
TGTGCCAGCAGCTTAAAGTGGAGCGAAACGACCCAGTACTTC	CASSLKWSETTQYF	14	TRBJ2-5	.	many	TRBV7-2
TGTGCCAGCAGCCACCTGACTAGCGGGAGATATGGCAATGAGCAGTTCTTC	CASSHLTSGRYGNEQFF	17	TRBJ2-1	TRBD2	few	TRBV7-8
TGTGCCAGCAGTCGGCCGGGGGTATCCTACGAGCAGTACTTC	CASSRPGVSYEQYF	14	TRBJ2-7	.	few	TRBV7-2
TGTGCCAGCAGGGGAACCCCCAACCCCCCCGCCAATGAGCAGTTCTTC	CASRGTPNPPANEQFF	16	TRBJ2-1	.	few	TRBV7-9
TGCGCCAGCAGCGGGACAGCAAAACTTCAAGCTTTCTTT	CASSGTAKLQAFF	13	TRBJ1-1	TRBD1	.	TRBV5-1
TGTGCCAGCAGTTTAAAACAGGGGCACGTCACAGATACGCAGTATTTT	CASSLKQGHVTDTQYF	16	TRBJ2-3	TRBD1	few	TRBV28
TGCAGTGCTAGAGATTTGACGGGAGGGTACAATGAGCAGTTCTTC	CSARDLTGGYNEQFF	15	TRBJ2-1	TRBD2	.	TRBV20-1
TGCGCCAGCAGCCTAGGACTCGTCCGGGTCGAGCAGTACTTC	CASSLGLVRVEQYF	14	TRBJ2-7	.	few	TRBV4-3
TGTGCCAGCAGATACTGGACCATCAACAATGAGCAGTTCTTC	CASRYWTINNEQFF	14	TRBJ2-1	.	.	TRBV2
TGTGCCACCAGTGAAAGTGGGCACAATGAGCAGTTCTTC	CATSESGHNEQFF	13	TRBJ2-1	.	many	TRBV24-1
TGTGCCAGCAGTGCCGGGGAAAAGAACACTGAAGCTTTCTTT	CASSAGEKNTEAFF	14	TRBJ1-1	.	.	TRBV6-1
TGTGCCAGCAGCATCGAGACTAGCGGTGAAGAGACCCAGTACTTC	CASSIETSGEETQYF	15	TRBJ2-5	TRBD2	.	TRBV5-4
TGTGCCAGCAGTCGGGTGGGATCGAACGAGCAGTACTTC	CASSRVGSNEQYF	13	TRBJ2-7	.	few	TRBV25-1
TGTGCCAGCAGTTCAGGGACAGGGGGATGGAGCACAGATACGCAGTATTTT	CASSSGTGGWSTDTQYF	17	TRBJ2-3	TRBD1	.	TRBV7-8
TGTGCCAGCAGTTTATACCCGGGACAGGGACTGTCTGAGCAGTTCTTC	CASSLYPGQGLSEQFF	16	TRBJ2-1	TRBD1	.	TRBV6-5
TGCAGTGCTAGTTATGGGGGCGCGGGTGCCTACGAGCAGTACTTC	CSASYGGAGAYEQYF	15	TRBJ2-7	.	.	TRBV20-1
TGTGCCAGCAGGCAAGCTCGGGATAATGAGCAGTTCTTC	CASRQARDNEQFF	13	TRBJ2-1	.	.	TRBV7-2
TGCAGTGCTAGAGATGCCGAGGCAGGGGAGCATGAGCAGTTCTTC	CSARDAEAGEHEQFF	15	TRBJ2-1	.	few	TRBV20-1
TGCGCCAGCAGCCAAGATCTAGCGTGGGAGCAGTACTTC	CASSQDLAWEQYF	13	TRBJ2-7	.	few	TRBV4-3
TGTGCCAGCAGCCTGGACAGGGGGAGGGCTCAGCCCCAGCATTTT	CASSLDRGRAQPQHF	15	TRBJ1-5	TRBD1	few	TRBV7-2
TGCAGCGTTGAAGCGGGGGTGGGCACCGGGGAGCTGTTTTTT	CSVEAGVGTGELFF	14	TRBJ2-2	.	.	TRBV29-1
TGTGCCACCGAGTCGCGTGCCTCCTACAATGAGCAGTTCTTC	CATESRASYNEQFF	14	TRBJ2-1	.	few	TRBV24-1
TGCAGTGCTAGTCTGCACGGGAAGAGCACAGATACGCAGTATTTT	CSASLHGKSTDTQYF	15	TRBJ2-3	.	.	TRBV20-1
TGTGCCAGCAACAAAGGACTAGCGGAGTACTCCGGGGAGCTGTTTTTT	CASNKGLAEYSGELFF	16	TRBJ2-2	TRBD2	.	TRBV5-4
TGCAGCGCAACTAGCGGGGGCACAGATACGCAGTATTTT	CSATSGGTDTQYF	13	TRBJ2-3	TRBD2	few	TRBV29-1
TGTGCCAGCAGTATCGGGACAGGTGGTAGCACTGAAGCTTTCTTT	CASSIGTGGSTEAFF	15	TRBJ1-1	TRBD1	.	TRBV12-3/TRBV12-4
TGTGCCAGCCGACTGGGGCTGATTGATGGCTACACCTTC	CASRLGLIDGYTF	13	TRBJ1-2	.	.	TRBV6-1
TGTGCCAGCAGTTTTTCTGAAGGGTCCAATGAGCAGTTCTTC	CASSFSEGSNEQFF	14	TRBJ2-1	.	.	TRBV12-3/TRBV12-4
TGTGCCAGCAGCCCCGCGGATGAGCAGTTCTTC	CASSPADEQFF	11	TRBJ2-1	.	many	TRBV7-2
TGTGCCACCTACATCAGGGGGAATCTCAATGAGCAGTTCTTC	CATYIRGNLNEQFF	14	TRBJ2-1	TRBD1	few	TRBV6-1
TGTGCCATCAGTGAGTCGGAAGGGGTTATCAACTCCTACGAGCAGTACTTC	CAISESEGVINSYEQYF	17	TRBJ2-7	.	.	TRBV10-3
TGCGCCAGCAGGTGGGCCGTGGATTCACCCCTCCACTTT	CASRWAVDSPLHF	13	TRBJ1-6	.	.	TRBV5-1
TGTGCCAGCAGCTCCCAACAGGGCGGGGAGCTGTTTTTT	CASSSQQGGELFF	13	TRBJ2-2	.	.	TRBV7-3
TGCAGCGTTGTAGGGCGGAACCAAGAGACCCAGTACTTC	CSVVGRNQETQYF	13	TRBJ2-5	.	.	TRBV29-1
TGTGCCAGCAGTACTTGGAGGGGCGAAGCGGGTGAGCAGTTCTTC	CASSTWRGEAGEQFF	15	TRBJ2-1	.	.	TRBV6-5
TGTGCCCTCCCCGGGGCAAGAACAGATACGCAGTATTTT	CALPGARTDTQYF	13	TRBJ2-3	.	few	TRBV12-3/TRBV12-4
TGTGCCAGCACCGTCTCGGGGGCACTAGCGGGAGGAGGGAACGGGGAGCTGTTTTTT	CASTVSGALAGGGNGELFF	19	TRBJ2-2	TRBD2	few	TRBV27
TGTGCCGTAAGGGCCGCCGCGGGAACCGGGGAGCTGTTTTTT	CAVRAAAGTGELFF	14	TRBJ2-2	.	few	TRBV10-3